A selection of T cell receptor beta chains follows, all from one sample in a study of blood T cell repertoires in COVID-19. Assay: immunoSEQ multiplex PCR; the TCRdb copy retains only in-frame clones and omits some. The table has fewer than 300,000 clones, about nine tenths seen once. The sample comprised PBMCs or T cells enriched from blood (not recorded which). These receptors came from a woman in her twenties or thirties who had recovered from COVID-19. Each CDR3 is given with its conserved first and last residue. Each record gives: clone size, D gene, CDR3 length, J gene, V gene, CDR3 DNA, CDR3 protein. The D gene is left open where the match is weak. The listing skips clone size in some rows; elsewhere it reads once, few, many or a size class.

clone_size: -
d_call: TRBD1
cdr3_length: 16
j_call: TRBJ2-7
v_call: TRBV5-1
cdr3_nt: TGCGCCAGCAGCTTGGCCACGGGACAGGGGGCAGGTGAGCAGTACTTC
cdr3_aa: CASSLATGQGAGEQYF

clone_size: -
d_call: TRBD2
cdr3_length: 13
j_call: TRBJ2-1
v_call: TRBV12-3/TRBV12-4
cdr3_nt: TGTGCCAGCAATAGCGGGAGTTTCGATGAGCAGTTCTTC
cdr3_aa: CASNSGSFDEQFF

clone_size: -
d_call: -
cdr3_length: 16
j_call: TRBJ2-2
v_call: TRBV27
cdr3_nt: TGTGCCAGCAGTTTTGGCAGTCATACGAACACCGGGGAGCTGTTTTTT
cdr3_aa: CASSFGSHTNTGELFF

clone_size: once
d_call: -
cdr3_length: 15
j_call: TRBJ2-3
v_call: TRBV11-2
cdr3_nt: TGTGCCAGCAGCCCCCTCAGAGCGGGCACAGATACGCAGTATTTT
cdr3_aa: CASSPLRAGTDTQYF

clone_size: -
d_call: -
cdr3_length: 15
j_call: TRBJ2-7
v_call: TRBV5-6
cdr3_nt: TGTGCCAGCAGCCCCGCGGGTACAGGGCCCTACGAGCAGTACTTC
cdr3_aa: CASSPAGTGPYEQYF

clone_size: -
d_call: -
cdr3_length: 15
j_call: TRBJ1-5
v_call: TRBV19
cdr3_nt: TGTGCCAGTAGTATTCATCGACAGCTGACTCAGCCCCAGCATTTT
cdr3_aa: CASSIHRQLTQPQHF

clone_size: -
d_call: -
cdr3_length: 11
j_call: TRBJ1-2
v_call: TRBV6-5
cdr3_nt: TGTGCCAGCAGCTCACAGGGAAGCTACACCTTC
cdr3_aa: CASSSQGSYTF

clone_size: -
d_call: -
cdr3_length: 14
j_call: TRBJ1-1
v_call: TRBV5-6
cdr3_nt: TGTGCCAGCAGCAACCGAGGGAGGGCCACTGAAGCTTTCTTT
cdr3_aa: CASSNRGRATEAFF

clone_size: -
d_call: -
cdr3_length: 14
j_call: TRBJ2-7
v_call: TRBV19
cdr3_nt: TGTGCCAGTAAGGATCTAGCGACTTTATCCGAGCAGTACTTC
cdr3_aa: CASKDLATLSEQYF

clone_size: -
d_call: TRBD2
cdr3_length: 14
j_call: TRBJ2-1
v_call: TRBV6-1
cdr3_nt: TGTGCCAGCAGTGAGCGGGAGGAATACAATGAGCAGTTCTTC
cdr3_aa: CASSEREEYNEQFF

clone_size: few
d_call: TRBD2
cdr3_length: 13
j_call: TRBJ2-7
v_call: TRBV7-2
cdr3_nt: TGTGCCAGCAGCCCGACTAGCGACTACGAGCAGTACTTC
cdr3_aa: CASSPTSDYEQYF

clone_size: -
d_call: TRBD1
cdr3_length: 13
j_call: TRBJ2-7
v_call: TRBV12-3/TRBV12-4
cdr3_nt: TGTGCCAGCAGTCCCGACAGGGGCCACGAGCAGTACTTC
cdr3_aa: CASSPDRGHEQYF

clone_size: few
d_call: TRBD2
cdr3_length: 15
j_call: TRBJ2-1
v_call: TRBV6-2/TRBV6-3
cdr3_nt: TGTGCCAGCAGTTACTCGGTAGCGGGTAAGGATGAGCAGTTCTTC
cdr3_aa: CASSYSVAGKDEQFF

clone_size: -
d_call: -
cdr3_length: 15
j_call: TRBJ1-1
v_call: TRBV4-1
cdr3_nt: TGCGCCAGCAGCCAAGTGATGGCAGGGCCCACTGAAGCTTTCTTT
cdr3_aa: CASSQVMAGPTEAFF

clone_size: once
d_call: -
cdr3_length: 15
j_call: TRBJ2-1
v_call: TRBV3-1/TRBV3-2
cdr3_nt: TGTGCCAGCAGCCAAGATTTGCAAGGAGTGGATGAGCAGTTCTTC
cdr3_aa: CASSQDLQGVDEQFF

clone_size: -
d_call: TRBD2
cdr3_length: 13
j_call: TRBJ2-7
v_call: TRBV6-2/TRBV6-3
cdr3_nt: TGTGCCAGCAGTCAGAGCGGGAGCTACGAGCAGTACTTC
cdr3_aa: CASSQSGSYEQYF

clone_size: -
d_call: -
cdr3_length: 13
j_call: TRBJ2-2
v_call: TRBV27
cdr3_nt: TGTGCCACTTACAACAGGGTGGCCGGGGAGCTGTTTTTT
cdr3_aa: CATYNRVAGELFF

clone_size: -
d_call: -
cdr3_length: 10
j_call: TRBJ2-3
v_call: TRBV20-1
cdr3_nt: TGCAGTGCTGCCCAGAATACGCAGTATTTT
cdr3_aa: CSAAQNTQYF

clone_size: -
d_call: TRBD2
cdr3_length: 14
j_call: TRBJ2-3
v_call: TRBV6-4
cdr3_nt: TGTGCCAGCAGTCTAGCGGGGGGCAGAGATACGCAGTATTTT
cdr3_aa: CASSLAGGRDTQYF

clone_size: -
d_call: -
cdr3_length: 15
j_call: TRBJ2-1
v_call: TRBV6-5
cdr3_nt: TGTGCCAGCAGTTTAGGGGATAGCTCCTACAATGAGCAGTTCTTC
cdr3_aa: CASSLGDSSYNEQFF

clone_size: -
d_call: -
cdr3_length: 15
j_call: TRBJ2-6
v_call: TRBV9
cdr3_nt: TGTGCCAGCAGCCCTGGACTCGCTGGGGCCAACGTCCTGACTTTC
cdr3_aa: CASSPGLAGANVLTF

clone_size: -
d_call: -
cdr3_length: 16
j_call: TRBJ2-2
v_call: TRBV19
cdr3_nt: TGTGCCAGTAGTTTAATTAAGACAGCGAACACCGGGGAGCTGTTTTTT
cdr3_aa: CASSLIKTANTGELFF

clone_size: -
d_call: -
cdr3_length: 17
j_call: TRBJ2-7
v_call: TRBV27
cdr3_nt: TGTGCCAGCAGCCCCGCAGGGTCCGTCGAGTTGAGGTACGAGCAGTACTTC
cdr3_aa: CASSPAGSVELRYEQYF

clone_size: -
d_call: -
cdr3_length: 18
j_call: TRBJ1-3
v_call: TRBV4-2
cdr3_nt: TGTGCCAGCAGCCAAGATTCTCAGCGCGCGTACTCTGGAAACACCATATATTTT
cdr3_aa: CASSQDSQRAYSGNTIYF

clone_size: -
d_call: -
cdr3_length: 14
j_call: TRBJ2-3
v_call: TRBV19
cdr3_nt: TGTGCCAGTAGAGTCTCGACTAGCACAGATACGCAGTATTTT
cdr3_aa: CASRVSTSTDTQYF

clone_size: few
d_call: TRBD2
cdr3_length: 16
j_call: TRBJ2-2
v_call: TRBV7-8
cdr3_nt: TGTGCCAGCAGCTTAGTTCCTAGCGGGAGCACCGGGGAGCTGTTTTTT
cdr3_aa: CASSLVPSGSTGELFF

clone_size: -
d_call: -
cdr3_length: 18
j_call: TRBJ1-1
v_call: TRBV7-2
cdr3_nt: TGTGCCAGCAGCTCCCTCGGGGGGACAAAGCTTTGGGACACTGAAGCTTTCTTT
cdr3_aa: CASSSLGGTKLWDTEAFF

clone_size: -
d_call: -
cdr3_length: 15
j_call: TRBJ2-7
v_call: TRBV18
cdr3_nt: TGTGCCAGCTCGGAGGAGAGCGCGCTACCCGACGAGCAGTACTTC
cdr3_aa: CASSEESALPDEQYF

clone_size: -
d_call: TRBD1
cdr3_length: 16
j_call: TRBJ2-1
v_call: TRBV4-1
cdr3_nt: TGCGCCAGCAGCCAAGGTAAGGGGACAGCGAACAATGAGCAGTTCTTC
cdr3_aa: CASSQGKGTANNEQFF

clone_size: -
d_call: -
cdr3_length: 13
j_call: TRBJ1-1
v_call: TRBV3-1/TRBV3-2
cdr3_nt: TGTGCCAGCAGCCTCCAGGGTAACACTGAAGCTTTCTTT
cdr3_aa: CASSLQGNTEAFF

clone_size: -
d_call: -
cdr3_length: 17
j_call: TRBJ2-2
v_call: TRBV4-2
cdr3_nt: TGTGCCAGCAGCCAAGAGTTAAGAACAGGGCCCGCCGGGGAGCTGTTTTTT
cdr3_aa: CASSQELRTGPAGELFF

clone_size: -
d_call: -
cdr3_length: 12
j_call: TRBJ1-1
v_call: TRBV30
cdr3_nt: TGTGCCTGGAGTGTACGAACGGTTGAAGCTTTCTTT
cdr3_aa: CAWSVRTVEAFF

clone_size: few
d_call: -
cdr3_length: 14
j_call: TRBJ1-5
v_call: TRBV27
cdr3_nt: TGTGCCAGCAGTTCCCTTTCTAGCAATCAGCCCCAGCATTTT
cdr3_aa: CASSSLSSNQPQHF

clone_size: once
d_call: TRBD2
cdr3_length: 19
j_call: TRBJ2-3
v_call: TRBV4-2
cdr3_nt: TGTGCCAGCAGCCAAGAGACCACCGGGACTAGCGGGACAGTAGATACGCAGTATTTT
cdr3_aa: CASSQETTGTSGTVDTQYF

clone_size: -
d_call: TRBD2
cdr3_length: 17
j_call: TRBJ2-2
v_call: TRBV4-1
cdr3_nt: TGCGCCAGCAGCCAAGGGCCCAGCGGGAGTCGCACCGGGGAGCTGTTTTTT
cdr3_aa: CASSQGPSGSRTGELFF

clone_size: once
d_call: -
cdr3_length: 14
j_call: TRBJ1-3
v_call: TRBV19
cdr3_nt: TGTGCCAGTAAGACAGCCAACTCTGGAAACACCATATATTTT
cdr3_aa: CASKTANSGNTIYF